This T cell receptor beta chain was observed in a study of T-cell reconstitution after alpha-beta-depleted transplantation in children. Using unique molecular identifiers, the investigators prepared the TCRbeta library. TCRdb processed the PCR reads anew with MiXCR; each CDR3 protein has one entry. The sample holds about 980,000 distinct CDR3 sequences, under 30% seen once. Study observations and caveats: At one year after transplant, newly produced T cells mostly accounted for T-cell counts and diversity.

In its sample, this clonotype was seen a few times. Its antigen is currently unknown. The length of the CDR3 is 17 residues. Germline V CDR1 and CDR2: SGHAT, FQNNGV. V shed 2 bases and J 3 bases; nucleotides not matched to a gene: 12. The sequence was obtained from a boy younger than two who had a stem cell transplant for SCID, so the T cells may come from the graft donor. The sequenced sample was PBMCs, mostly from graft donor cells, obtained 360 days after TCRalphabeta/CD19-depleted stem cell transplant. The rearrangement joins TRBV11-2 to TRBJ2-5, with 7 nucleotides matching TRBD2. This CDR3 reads CASSLYQRTRAKETQYF. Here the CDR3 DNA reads TGTGCCAGCAGCTTATACCAGAGGACTAGGGCCAAAGAGACCCAGTACTTC.